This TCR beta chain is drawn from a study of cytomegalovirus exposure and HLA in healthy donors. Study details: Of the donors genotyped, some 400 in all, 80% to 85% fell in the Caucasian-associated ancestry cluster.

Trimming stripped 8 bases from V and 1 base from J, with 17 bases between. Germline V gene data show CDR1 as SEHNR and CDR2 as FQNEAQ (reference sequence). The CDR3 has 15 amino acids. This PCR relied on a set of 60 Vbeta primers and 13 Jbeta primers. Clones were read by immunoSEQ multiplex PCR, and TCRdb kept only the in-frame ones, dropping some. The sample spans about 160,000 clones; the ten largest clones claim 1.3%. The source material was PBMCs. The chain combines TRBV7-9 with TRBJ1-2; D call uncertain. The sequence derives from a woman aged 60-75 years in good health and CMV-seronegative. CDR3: CASPDGTEGNYGYTF. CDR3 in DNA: TGTGCCAGCCCGGATGGTACCGAGGGTAACTATGGCTACACCTTC.